This T cell receptor (beta chain) was observed in a study of CD8 T cells in Susac syndrome. TCR beta from blood CD8+ and CD4+ T cells was sequenced. TEMRA cells were FACS-enriched, and CD8+ and CD4+ T cells were isolated negatively. Reverse transcription of roughly 0.45 to 1 ug RNA used random hexamers. Across 54 Vbeta and 13 Jbeta, immunoSEQ multiplex PCR amplified TCR beta CDR3. TCRdb fed the immunoSEQ multiplex PCR reads into MiXCR, producing one record per CDR3 protein. The sample has 250,000 to 350,000 distinct CDR3 sequences; 92% are singletons. This CDR3 contains 16 residues. Looked up from germline, CDR1 is SGHRS and CDR2 is YFSETQ. The ends lost 3 bases at V and 1 base at J; junction bases unmatched: 9.

The receptor's source is a human donor with multiple sclerosis. The genes are TRBV5-1 and TRBJ1-1; TRBD1 matches at 7 bases. Sequenced material: CD4+ T cells from PBMCs. The CDR3 spells CASSWGTGTANTEAFF. The CDR3 bases are TGCGCCAGCAGCTGGGGGACCGGGACAGCGAACACTGAAGCTTTCTTT.